The text below deals with one T cell receptor beta chain. Antigen unknown. V dropped 0 bases and J dropped 0 bases, with 13 bases sitting between them. This CDR3 has 17 amino acids. Germline CDR1 SGDLS, CDR2 YYNGEE. These data are taken from a study of early stage breast cancer tumors. Study-level background: Average read coverage per sample was approximately 10-fold. Findings and caveats of the study: Most shared enriched TCRB sequences were commonly generated ones. In about 85% of the 16 patients, blood comparison separated tumor from normal breast.

Assay used: immunoSEQ multiplex PCR; TCRdb lists only in-frame clones, some missing. The data hold fewer than 70,000 clones, with about 74% observed a single time. The clonotype was recovered from a person aged 25 to 39 with breast cancer. The V call is TRBV9, the J call TRBJ2-1, with a weak D call TRBD2 (5 bases). Material for sequencing was blood. CDR3 sequence (DNA): TGTGCCAGCAGCGTAGGCCTAGCCCGGAGCTCCTACAATGAGCAGTTCTTC. Translated: CASSVGLARSSYNEQFF.